Below, 4 T cell receptor beta chains from the same sample are listed, as sequenced in a study of shared clonotypes between healthy human individuals. Clones were read by immunoSEQ multiplex PCR, and TCRdb kept only the in-frame ones, dropping some. The table lists about 2.3 million clones, around 90% of them singletons, with approximately 0.41% in the top ten. The sequenced sample consisted of naive CD4+ T cells from PBMCs. Indicated subset: CD45RA+ positively selected. Receptors originate from a man aged 18 to 29 in good health. Some clones in this sample may be carry-over from other donors' samples.

CDR3 DNA: TGTGCCAGCAGCTTTTCTTTAGGCGGCCTGGACGAGCAGTACTTC. Its translation is CASSFSLGGLDEQYF. The J gene is TRBJ2-7, the V gene TRBV11-2; D unclear. Germline loops: CDR1 SGHAT, CDR2 FQNNGV. Deletions cut 3 bases from V and 5 bases from J, with 17 bases between. This CDR3 spans 15 amino acids.

This chain uses TRBV7-3 with TRBJ2-5; 13 positions match TRBD2. This CDR3 contains 17 residues. CDR1 SGHTA and CDR2 FQGTGA come from the germline V gene. The trim removed 3 bases at V and 0 bases at J, leaving 4 bases unmatched. CDR3 bases: TGTGCCAGCAGCTTCGGACTAGCGGGAGCGTACCAAGAGACCCAGTACTTC. As protein: CASSFGLAGAYQETQYF.

The chain recombines TRBV2 with TRBJ2-7; 11 nucleotides align to TRBD2. This CDR3 has 14 amino acids. J was trimmed by 7 bases and V by 5 bases; bases with no gene match: 7. From germline, CDR1 is SNHLY and CDR2 FYNNEI. DNA for the CDR3: TGTGCCAGCAGTACAGGACTAGCGGGCGAAGAGCAGTACTTC. It specifies CASSTGLAGEEQYF.

The rearrangement links TRBV20-1 to TRBJ2-3; D gene unclear. Trimming took 6 bases from V and 1 from J, leaving 5 bases between them. Germline V gene data show CDR1 as DFQATT and CDR2 as SNEGSKA (reference sequence). This CDR3 region has 11 residues. The CDR3 sequence is CSAVGTDTQYF. The DNA for the CDR3 is TGCAGTGCAGTGGGCACAGATACGCAGTATTTT.